This TCR beta chain came from a study of OX40 agonist ivuxolimab in advanced cancers. The wider study: Every 2 weeks, patients got intravenous ivuxolimab at one of six dose levels (0.01-10 mg/kg). Partial response was recorded in three patients: one hepatocellular carcinoma and two cutaneous melanoma cases.

Germline V CDR1 and CDR2: SGHTS, YDEGEE. V was shortened by 3 bases and J by 1 base, with 7 bases between the two germline ends. The CDR3 runs to 14 residues. Produced via immunoSEQ multiplex PCR; TCRdb's table is partial and in-frame only. The sample includes tens of thousands of clones, about 80% of them seen just once. The starting material was CD4+ or CD8+ T cells sorted from blood, obtained in a trial of the OX40 agonist ivuxolimab. This chain connects TRBV5-8 to TRBJ1-4; D not certain. This sequence originates from an adult with an advanced solid tumor such as melanoma, head and neck, liver or kidney cancer. The CDR3 DNA sequence: TGTGCCAGCAGCTCCGGATTAACTAATGAAAAACTGTTTTTT. It specifies CASSSGLTNEKLFF.